This is a list of T cell receptor beta chains from one sample in a study of graft-versus-host responses after intestinal transplantation. Clones were read by immunoSEQ multiplex PCR, and TCRdb kept only the in-frame ones, dropping some. In the table there are around 99,000 clones, about 87% of which are singletons. Their antigens remain unidentified. This sample comprised unstimulated CD4+ T cells sorted from spleen or lymph node cells, obtained before transplant. These TCRs come from a human donor who was the organ donor for an intestinal transplant. CDR3s include the opening cysteine and the closing phenylalanine or tryptophan. The D gene is left open where the match is weak. The listing skips clone size in some rows; elsewhere it reads once, few, many or a size class.

TRBV7-2	.	TRBD1	TRBJ2-7	TGTGCCAGCAGCTTATCGGCAGGGGGTTATCTCGAGCAGTACTTC	CASSLSAGGYLEQYF
TRBV12-1	.	.	TRBJ2-7	TGTGCCAGCAGCGAAGCCGGGACTAGCGGGGGGCGGGCCTCCTACGAGCAGTACTTC	CASSEAGTSGGRASYEQYF
TRBV12-5	.	TRBD2	TRBJ2-7	TGTGCTAGTGGTTTGGTACTATCCGGGGGGGCCTACGAGCAGTACTTC	CASGLVLSGGAYEQYF
TRBV6-1	.	TRBD1	TRBJ1-4	TGTGCCAGCAGTGAAGCAAGAGAGACAGGGGGCCGGTTGTCCAATGAAAAACTGTTTTTT	CASSEARETGGRLSNEKLFF
TRBV5-1	.	.	TRBJ2-7	TGCGCCAGCAGCTTGGGACAGTACGAGCAGTACTTC	CASSLGQYEQYF
TRBV6-6	.	.	TRBJ2-1	TGTGCCAGCAGCCCGGTCCCGGACAACAATGAGCAGTTCTTC	CASSPVPDNNEQFF
TRBV9	.	.	TRBJ2-3	TGTGCCAGCAGGCGGGGGCACGGGTTGACAGATACGCAGTATTTT	CASRRGHGLTDTQYF
TRBV2	.	TRBD1	TRBJ2-5	TGTGCCAGCAACCTTCCCCGTCAGGGGGCTGAAGAGACCCAGTACTTC	CASNLPRQGAEETQYF
TRBV5-1	.	TRBD1	TRBJ2-1	TGCGCCAGCAGAGTGACAGGGCAGGATGAGCAGTTCTTC	CASRVTGQDEQFF
TRBV5-1	.	.	TRBJ2-7	TGCGCCAGCAGCTTGGGTTCAGGTCTTAGTCGCGAGCAGTACTTC	CASSLGSGLSREQYF
TRBV6-1	.	.	TRBJ1-2	TGTGCCAGCAGTGAAAGGGGCTTGAGGCATAACCATGGCTACACCTTC	CASSERGLRHNHGYTF
TRBV5-1	.	TRBD2	TRBJ2-5	TGCGCCAGCAGCCCCCTTAGCGGGGGTTACGAAGAGACCCAGTACTTC	CASSPLSGGYEETQYF
TRBV15	.	.	TRBJ1-2	TGTGCCACCAGCAGAGCCCTACAGGCGAAGGATGGCTACACCTTC	CATSRALQAKDGYTF
TRBV6-1	once	TRBD2	TRBJ2-7	TGTGCCAGCAGAACCAATCGGGACTACTCCTACGAGCAGTACTTC	CASRTNRDYSYEQYF
TRBV4-1	.	TRBD1	TRBJ1-2	TGCGCCAGCAGCCAAGTTCGGCAGGGGGCGGGCAATGGCTACACCTTC	CASSQVRQGAGNGYTF
TRBV5-1	.	TRBD1	TRBJ2-6	TGCGCCAGCAGCTACAGGGGGCTCCTCTCTGGGGCCAACGTCCTGACTTTC	CASSYRGLLSGANVLTF
TRBV11-2	.	TRBD2	TRBJ2-3	TGTGCCAGCAGCTTGGGGGGGAGGGGAAGAGATACGCAGTATTTT	CASSLGGRGRDTQYF
TRBV9	.	TRBD2	TRBJ2-1	TGTGCCAGCAGCTCCATACCGGGACTAGCTTCCGAGAATGAGCAGTTCTTC	CASSSIPGLASENEQFF
TRBV25-1	.	.	TRBJ2-5	TGTGCCAGCAGTGAATTTGGCCCCGTTGGGACCCAGTACTTC	CASSEFGPVGTQYF
TRBV29-1	.	.	TRBJ1-3	TGCAGCGTTGAATCTACGCGGGTATCTGGAAACACCATATATTTT	CSVESTRVSGNTIYF
TRBV11-2	.	.	TRBJ1-4	TGTGCCAGCAGCTCGGTGGCGTTTGAACTGTTTTTT	CASSSVAFELFF
TRBV6-1	.	.	TRBJ2-7	TGTGCCAGCCAGGGCTACGCCTACGAGCAGTACTTC	CASQGYAYEQYF
TRBV7-2	.	.	TRBJ2-3	TGTGCCAGCAGCCGACGACCCACTTTCCTTAGCACAGATACGCAGTATTTT	CASSRRPTFLSTDTQYF
TRBV9	.	.	TRBJ2-7	TGTGCCAGCAGCGTAGACGAGGGAACTTACGAGCAGTACTTC	CASSVDEGTYEQYF
TRBV6-1	.	.	TRBJ1-5	TGTGCCAGCAGCCACGGAGCCCAGCCCCAGCATTTT	CASSHGAQPQHF
TRBV4-2	.	.	TRBJ2-7	TGTGCCAGCAGCCTCTCCTTAGCTGCAGGAAACTACGAGCAGTACTTC	CASSLSLAAGNYEQYF
TRBV5-1	.	.	TRBJ1-3	TGCGCCAGCAGCTTGGTCGGGCAGGAAGGAAACACCATATATTTT	CASSLVGQEGNTIYF
TRBV7-9	few	TRBD2	TRBJ2-3	TGTGCCAGCAGCGTAGGACTAGCGGCTAGCACAGATACGCAGTATTTT	CASSVGLAASTDTQYF
TRBV6-6	.	TRBD2	TRBJ2-2	TGTGCCAGCAGTTGGGGAGCGGGGCCTAACACCGGGGAGCTGTTTTTT	CASSWGAGPNTGELFF
TRBV27	.	.	TRBJ2-7	TGTGCCAGCAGCTACGGACGGGGAACCTACGAGCAGTACTTC	CASSYGRGTYEQYF
TRBV11-3	.	.	TRBJ2-6	TGTGCCAGCAGCTCCAATCGACAGTTCTCTGGGGCCAACGTCCTGACTTTC	CASSSNRQFSGANVLTF
TRBV11-3	few	.	TRBJ1-3	TGTGCCAGCAGCTTATCACCGACGGCCACCATATATTTT	CASSLSPTATIYF
TRBV11-2	.	.	TRBJ2-5	TGTGCCAGCAGCCTACCACAGGGTTTTTGGGGTGAGACCCAGTACTTC	CASSLPQGFWGETQYF
TRBV19	.	.	TRBJ2-7	TGTGCCAGTAGTATCCGGGGGAGCTCCTACGAGCAGTACTTC	CASSIRGSSYEQYF
TRBV6-5	.	.	TRBJ2-4	TGTGCCAGCAACGAGATGGAGAGGCACATTCAGTACTTC	CASNEMERHIQYF
TRBV23-1	.	TRBD1	TRBJ2-7	TGCGCCAGCATGGGGACAGGGCCCACCTACGAGCAGTACTTC	CASMGTGPTYEQYF
TRBV19	few	.	TRBJ1-5	TGTGCCAGTACCCTAAGCAGGGAGGGACAGCCCCAGCATTTT	CASTLSREGQPQHF
TRBV4-2	.	TRBD2	TRBJ2-7	TGTGCCAGCAGCCAGGTAACGGGGGGGCCCACCTACGAGCAGTACTTC	CASSQVTGGPTYEQYF
TRBV6-5	.	.	TRBJ1-1	TGTGCCAGCTTACGTCGCGGTCGGGGAGGCACTGAAGCTTTCTTT	CASLRRGRGGTEAFF
TRBV7-9	once	.	TRBJ2-7	TGTGCCAGCAGCTTAGATGGGACACCCTCCTACGAGCAGTACTTC	CASSLDGTPSYEQYF
TRBV7-9	.	.	TRBJ1-6	TGTGCCAGCAGCTTAGGTGGGTATCCACCCCTCCACTTT	CASSLGGYPPLHF
TRBV7-3	.	.	TRBJ2-5	TGTGCCAGCAGCCGGGGTGGAGAAGAGACCCAGTACTTC	CASSRGGEETQYF
TRBV30	.	TRBD1	TRBJ2-1	TGTGCCTGGAACCGACAGGGGGCGGGTGAGCAGTTCTTC	CAWNRQGAGEQFF
TRBV5-6	.	.	TRBJ1-3	TGTGCCAGCAGCCCGTACTTAGTTCTCTCTGGAAACACCATATATTTT	CASSPYLVLSGNTIYF
TRBV7-9	.	.	TRBJ2-7	TGTGCCAGCAGCTTAGTTGCGGGCTCCTACGAGCAGTACTTC	CASSLVAGSYEQYF
TRBV13	.	.	TRBJ2-3	TGTGCCAGCAGCGCGGAACCCTGGGGGAATTCCATCCGGGTCACAGATACGCAGTATTTT	CASSAEPWGNSIRVTDTQYF
TRBV7-9	.	.	TRBJ2-5	TGTGCCAGCAGCTTAGCGGGGCAAATTAGCTGGCAGTACTTC	CASSLAGQISWQYF
TRBV28	.	.	TRBJ1-1	TGTGCCAGCAGGCCGGACACTAACACTGAAGCTTTCTTT	CASRPDTNTEAFF
TRBV5-4	.	TRBD1	TRBJ1-5	TGTGCCAGCAGCCCCGGGACAGGGGGACGCAATCAGCCCCAGCATTTT	CASSPGTGGRNQPQHF
TRBV7-8	.	TRBD2	TRBJ2-1	TGTGCCAGCAGCTTAGTGGGCGGCGGGAGTGGCTACAATGAGCAGTTCTTC	CASSLVGGGSGYNEQFF